The 30 T cell receptor beta chains below all came from one sample that was sequenced in a study of blood T cell repertoires in COVID-19 (dated by TCRdb to about 2020). Library preparation employed the immunoSEQ multiplex PCR assay. In TCRdb, the immuneACCESS table is reduced to in-frame sequences with V and J assigned. These tables do not hold every clone; where another copy was compared, an unresolved V gene accounts for under half, and the others remain unexplained. The sample table lists 270,000 or so clones, 82% of them with a count of one. Around 3.2% of the sample is held by the ten biggest clonotypes. Sequencing was performed on peripheral blood. These receptors were obtained from a woman under 30 with acute or convalescent COVID-19.

This clone has just one count. The rearrangement uses TRBV4-3 and TRBJ2-6; possibly TRBD2 for D (5 bases). Trimming cost V 1 base and J 0 bases, with 13 bases left between them. CDR3 size: 18 residues. Germline V gives CDR1 LGHNA, CDR2 YSLEER. The CDR3 is CASSQATVASSGANVLTF. Here the CDR3 DNA reads TGCGCCAGCAGCCAAGCGACGGTAGCGAGCTCTGGGGCCAACGTCCTGACTTTC.

The chain recombines TRBV13 with TRBJ2-7, with 12 positions matching TRBD2. The CDR3 spans 16 residues. The germline V gene encodes CDR1 PRHDT and CDR2 FYEKMQ (reference sequence). The trim removed 0 bases at V and 9 bases at J, leaving 9 bases unmatched. This CDR3 reads CASSLGRLAGEFGQYF. CDR3 nucleotides: TGTGCCAGCAGCTTAGGAAGACTAGCGGGAGAGTTCGGGCAGTACTTC.

The J gene is TRBJ2-2, the V gene TRBV15; D unclear. The CDR3 runs to 14 residues. Trimming took 1 base from V and 1 from J, leaving 4 bases between them. The germline gives CDR1 LNHNV, CDR2 YYDKDF (reference sequence). CDR3 coding DNA: TGTGCCACCAGCAGAGGACAGAACACCGGGGAGCTGTTTTTT. It encodes CATSRGQNTGELFF.

The chain recombines TRBV9 with TRBJ1-3; 7 bases map to TRBD1. CDR3 length: 15 amino acids. Germline V CDR1 and CDR2: SGDLS, YYNGEE. Unmatched junction bases numbered 8, after V lost 3 bases and J lost 5 bases. CDR3 amino acids: CASSGGTAIRNTIYF. The CDR3 DNA sequence: TGTGCCAGCAGCGGCGGGACAGCAATTCGAAACACCATATATTTT.

Here the CDR3 reads CASNPDRGFYGYTF. The DNA of the CDR3 is TGCGCCAGCAACCCAGACAGGGGGTTCTATGGCTACACCTTC. The J gene is TRBJ1-2, the V gene TRBV5-1, with TRBD1 identical over 9 bases. This CDR3 is 14 amino acids long. Trimming took 6 bases from V and 4 from J; bases not matched to a gene: 7. Per the germline V gene, CDR1 is SGHRS and CDR2 is YFSETQ.

The rearrangement uses TRBV14 and TRBJ1-6, with D unresolved. This CDR3 is 13 amino acids long. Germline CDR1 and CDR2: SGHDN and FVKESK. The ends were cut back, 2 bases at V and 7 bases at J, with 6 bases in the middle. DNA of the CDR3: TGTGCCAGCAGCCAACACCGGAATTCACCCCTCCACTTT. Its protein product is CASSQHRNSPLHF.

This chain uses TRBV3-1 (or the pseudogene TRBV3-2) with TRBJ2-7; TRBD2 might be the D (6 bases). Germline loops: CDR1 LGHDT, CDR2 YNNKEL (reference sequence). V was clipped by 4 bases and J by 0 bases, with 13 bases between them. The CDR3 is made up of 15 amino acids. In nucleotides, the CDR3 is TGTGCCAGCAGCCCTTTCGCGGGAAGCTCCTACGAGCAGTACTTC. Amino acid sequence: CASSPFAGSSYEQYF.

The CDR3 here is CSGSGLFPYNEQFF. The CDR3 DNA reads TGCAGCGGGTCGGGACTATTCCCCTACAATGAGCAGTTCTTC. The chain uses TRBV29-1 and TRBJ2-1, with TRBD2 matching over 7 bases. This CDR3 is 14 amino acids long. V shed 7 bases, J shed 2 bases, and the junction held 8 bases outside the gene matches. The germline gives CDR1 SQVTM, CDR2 ANQGSEA.

The chain recombines TRBV12-3 or TRBV12-4 with TRBJ1-4, with D hard to call. The CDR3 extends over 13 amino acids. Trimming took 8 bases from V and 4 from J, leaving 11 bases between them. DNA of the CDR3: TGTGCCAGCTTGGGAGAGGGTAATGAAAAACTGTTTTTT. As protein: CASLGEGNEKLFF.

The chain links TRBV12-3 or TRBV12-4 to TRBJ2-7, with D unclear. The CDR3 covers 11 residues. Deletions cut 3 bases from V and 5 bases from J, with 5 bases between. The chain's CDR3 is CASSLRHEQYF. Written as DNA, the CDR3 is TGTGCCAGCAGTTTGCGCCACGAGCAGTACTTC.

The chain is built from TRBV7-9 and TRBJ2-1; 7 bases match TRBD2. This CDR3 comprises 15 residues. The V gene's germline CDR1 is SEHNR and CDR2 FQNEAQ (reference sequence). With 0 bases clipped from V and 6 bases from J, the junction kept 5 bases outside the gene matches. The CDR3, as DNA: TGTGCCAGCAGCTTAGCTAGCGGGCTCCGCAATGAGCAGTTCTTC. This encodes CASSLASGLRNEQFF.

The V gene is TRBV28, the J gene TRBJ1-5; 11 bases are shared with TRBD1. The V segment lost 0 bases and the J segment 6 bases; nucleotides outside the gene matches: 1. The CDR3 totals 15 residues. Germline V gene data show CDR1 as MDHEN and CDR2 as SYDVKM. The CDR3 region is CASSLWGQGVQPQHF. In DNA, the CDR3 is TGTGCCAGCAGTTTATGGGGACAGGGGGTTCAGCCCCAGCATTTT.

The V and J genes are TRBV2 and TRBJ1-5; possibly TRBD1 for D (5 bases). The V and J ends lost 4 bases and 7 bases respectively, with 17 bases between them. The CDR3 runs to 15 residues. CDR1 SNHLY and CDR2 FYNNEI come from the germline V gene. In DNA form, the CDR3 reads TGTGCCAGCAGTGTGGGGCAGAGGGGAGGCCAGCCCCAGCATTTT. Its protein product is CASSVGQRGGQPQHF.

This sequence joins TRBV7-2 and TRBJ2-6; tentative D call: TRBD2 (6 bases). Trimming left V 7 bases short and J 0 bases short, with 13 bases between. CDR3 size: 16 residues. Germline V gene sequence: CDR1 SGHTA, CDR2 FQGNSA. CDR3 in DNA: TGTGCCAGCACCACTGGGGGGAGCTCTGGGGCCAACGTCCTGACTTTC. Amino acids: CASTTGGSSGANVLTF.

Turning to this clone: This specimen includes other DNA sequences encoding the same CDR3. V is TRBV7-9 and J is TRBJ2-7; D is perhaps TRBD2 (6 bases). The CDR3 covers 13 residues. Per germline, CDR1 SEHNR and CDR2 FQNEAQ (reference sequence). Trimming pared 1 base from V and 4 bases from J, leaving 8 bases between. CDR3 nucleotides: TGTGCCAGCAGCTTAGTGGGGGGATACGAGCAGTACTTC. Its protein is CASSLVGGYEQYF. Supplemented by reference TRBV7-9 and TRBJ2-7, the full variable domain reads DTGVSQNPRHKITKRGQNVTFRCDPISEHNRLYWYRQTLGQGPEFLTYFQNEAQLEKSRLLSDRFSAERPKGSFSTLEIQRTEQGDSAMYLCASSLVGGYEQYFGPGTRLTVT.

The gene calls are TRBV7-9 and TRBJ2-3; 8 nucleotides align to TRBD2. From germline, CDR1 is SEHNR and CDR2 FQNEAQ (reference sequence). The V segment lost 10 bases and the J segment 4 bases; nucleotides outside the gene matches: 10. The CDR3 covers 14 residues. The CDR3 DNA reads as TGTGCCATTTTAGCGGGGCCGAGGGCAGATACGCAGTATTTT. Translation gives CAILAGPRADTQYF. Looking up the rest from reference TRBV7-9 and TRBJ2-3 gives the full variable domain: DTGVSQNPRHKITKRGQNVTFRCDPISEHNRLYWYRQTLGQGPEFLTYFQNEAQLEKSRLLSDRFSAERPKGSFSTLEIQRTEQGDSAMYLCAILAGPRADTQYFGPGTRLTVL.

The chain is built from TRBV29-1 and TRBJ1-2; possibly TRBD1 for D (6 bases). Germline V lookup: CDR1 SQVTM, CDR2 ANQGSEA. Trimming stripped 7 bases from V and 2 bases from J, with 11 bases between. The CDR3 is made up of 12 amino acids. The CDR3 region is CSAGVGNYGYTF. The CDR3, as DNA: TGCAGCGCAGGGGTCGGGAACTATGGCTACACCTTC.

The rearrangement links TRBV29-1 to TRBJ2-7; TRBD2 is a possible D gene (6 bases). Germline CDR1 reads SQVTM; CDR2 reads ANQGSEA. The CDR3 length is 13 residues. Between the trimmed V and J ends, which lost 6 bases and 2 bases, there was a span of 14 bases. The DNA of the CDR3 is TGCAGCGTGGAGGGACGTGGGCCCTACGAGCAGTACTTC. Protein sequence: CSVEGRGPYEQYF.

The chain uses TRBV6-5 and TRBJ1-4; 8 bases are shared with TRBD1. The CDR3 length is 15 residues. In germline, CDR1 is MNHEY, CDR2 SVGAGI. V lost 7 bases and J lost 13; bases outside the gene matches: 17. The CDR3 nucleotides are TGTGCCAGCACCGACGACAGGGGCTTCGCGAACAGACTGTTTTTT. Its translation: CASTDDRGFANRLFF.

This chain joins TRBV27 and TRBJ2-1; 14 bases align to TRBD2. CDR1 is MNHEY, CDR2 SMNVEV, per germline (reference sequence). V trimming: 5 bases; J trimming: 8 bases; junction bases outside the gene matches: 8. The CDR3 is 16 amino acids. The CDR3 reads CASSRPGTSGSYEQFF. The CDR3 DNA reads TGTGCCAGCAGTAGACCCGGGACTAGCGGGAGTTATGAGCAGTTCTTC.

The rearrangement links TRBV18 to TRBJ2-7; 10 nucleotides match TRBD1. The CDR3 spans 16 residues. Germline V gene sequence: CDR1 KGHSH, CDR2 LQKENI. V lost 6 bases to trimming and J lost 6 bases; unmatched junction nucleotides: 14. DNA of the CDR3: TGTGCCAGCTCCCCTCTATCGGACAGGGGGGCCGGCGAGCAGTACTTC. Protein sequence: CASSPLSDRGAGEQYF.

The V call is TRBV20-1, the J call TRBJ1-2; 7 bases agree with TRBD1. The CDR3 sequence is 14 residues long. The trim removed 3 bases at V and 8 bases at J, leaving 12 bases unmatched. Germline CDR1 and CDR2: DFQATT and SNEGSKA (reference sequence). The CDR3 loop reads CSASYSGGRGGYTF. The CDR3 nucleotides are TGCAGTGCTAGTTACTCAGGGGGGCGCGGGGGCTACACCTTC.

This chain links TRBV28 with TRBJ2-1; TRBD2 matches 11 bases. Germline V CDR1 and CDR2: MDHEN, SYDVKM. This CDR3 is built from 15 residues. V shed 4 bases and J 3 bases; nucleotides not matched to a gene: 2. The CDR3 protein is CASSSTSGVYNEQFF. CDR3 sequence (DNA): TGTGCCAGCAGTTCGACTAGCGGGGTCTACAATGAGCAGTTCTTC.

V usage is TRBV7-8 and J usage is TRBJ1-1, with 10 bases lining up with TRBD1. Losses at the gene ends were 5 bases for V and 6 bases for J; bases not matched to a gene: 9. This CDR3 region has 15 residues. The V gene's germline CDR1 is SGHVS and CDR2 FQNEAQ. The CDR3 region has the DNA TGTGCCAGCAGCCGGCTAAGACAGGGGGCCTCTGAAGCTTTCTTT. Amino acid sequence: CASSRLRQGASEAFF.

The V and J genes are TRBV9 and TRBJ2-5; 7 bases map to TRBD1. CDR3 size: 16 residues. CDR1 and CDR2 from the germline V gene are SGDLS and YYNGEE. Trimming took 3 bases from V and 2 from J; bases not matched to a gene: 10. In DNA, the CDR3 is TGTGCCAGCAGCGCCCGACAGGGAGAAGGTCAAGAGACCCAGTACTTC. Protein: CASSARQGEGQETQYF. Full variable domain (outside the CDR3, taken from reference TRBV9 and TRBJ2-5): DSGVTQTPKHLITATGQRVTLRCSPRSGDLSVYWYQQSLDQGLQFLIQYYNGEERAKGNILERFSAQQFPDLHSELNLSSLELGDSALYFCASSARQGEGQETQYFGPGTRLLVL.

The chain has TRBV5-1 and TRBJ2-3; no reliable D call. This CDR3 is built from 16 residues. Per the germline V gene, CDR1 is SGHRS and CDR2 is YFSETQ. Trimming removed 1 base from V and 2 bases from J, with 14 bases in between. The CDR3 DNA is TGCGCCAGCAGCTTGTGGTCGGGTTCGGCCACAGATACGCAGTATTTT. This encodes CASSLWSGSATDTQYF.

The V gene is TRBV30, the J gene TRBJ2-7, with 7 bases identical to TRBD1. After removal of 5 bases from V and 7 bases from J, the junction contained 11 bases not matched to a gene. Germline-derived CDR1 and CDR2 are GTSNPN and SVGIG (reference sequence). This CDR3 is 13 amino acids long. The CDR3: CAWGSQGLGEQYF. The CDR3 DNA reads as TGTGCCTGGGGTTCACAGGGGTTGGGTGAGCAGTACTTC.

The rearrangement joins TRBV19 to TRBJ2-4; 8 nucleotides align to TRBD1. Per the germline V gene, CDR1 is LNHDA and CDR2 is SQIVND (reference sequence). V shed 3 bases, J shed 7 bases, and the junction held 5 bases outside the gene matches. This CDR3 contains 14 residues. CDR3 in amino acids: CASSIAGGPNIQYF. For the CDR3, the DNA is TGTGCCAGTAGTATTGCAGGGGGCCCGAACATTCAGTACTTC. Filled out from reference TRBV19 and TRBJ2-4, the complete variable domain reads DGGITQSPKYLFRKEGQNVTLSCEQNLNHDAMYWYRQDPGQGLRLIYYSQIVNDFQKGDIAEGYSVSREKKESFPLTVTSAQKNPTAFYLCASSIAGGPNIQYFGAGTRLSVL.

CDR3 region: CASSTSGGRDEQFF. The DNA for the CDR3 is TGTGCCAGCAGTACCTCGGGGGGGCGGGATGAGCAGTTCTTC. This chain uses TRBV7-2 with TRBJ2-1; 8 nucleotides match TRBD2. V was pared by 6 bases and J by 8 bases, with 9 bases of the junction left unmatched. Germline CDR1 is SGHTA and CDR2 is FQGNSA. The CDR3 consists of 14 residues.

The chain has TRBV29-1 and TRBJ2-1; TRBD1 matches 9 bases. J was trimmed by 6 bases and V by 5 bases; bases with no gene match: 5. Germline V gives CDR1 SQVTM, CDR2 ANQGSEA. CDR3 size: 13 residues. The CDR3 protein is CSVWTGATNEQFF. CDR3 DNA: TGCAGCGTTTGGACAGGGGCCACCAATGAGCAGTTCTTC.